These 21 T cell receptor beta chains share one sample of origin, sequenced in a study of blood T cells in healthy people across ages. A second PCR of 7 to 11 cycles used a sample-barcoded 5' primer and a J-beta primer mix. Via MiXCR, TCRdb re-called the 5' RACE reads, giving one row per CDR3 protein. The sample contains about 1.6 million distinct CDR3 sequences, roughly 30% of which appear only once. The sample consisted of blood. Receptors were obtained from a woman in her 30s in good health.

This clonotype was detected many times. The chain employs TRBV25-1 and TRBJ1-1; 11 nucleotides align to TRBD1. The trim removed 6 bases at V and 4 bases at J, leaving 1 base unmatched. Germline CDR1 is MGHDK and CDR2 is SYGVNS. The CDR3 spans 13 residues. In DNA form, the CDR3 reads TGTGCCAGCAGGGGGACAGGGGGCACTGAAGCTTTCTTT. Its protein product is CASRGTGGTEAFF.

This clonotype was seen a handful of times. CDR3 protein: CASKSGRGTDTQYF. DNA of the CDR3: TGTGCCAGCAAGTCCGGGCGGGGGACAGATACGCAGTATTTT. V gene TRBV6-2 or TRBV6-3 combines with J gene TRBJ2-3; 7 nucleotides agree with TRBD2. J gave up 3 bases and V 7 bases, and 7 bases lay outside the gene matches. Germline loops: CDR1 MNHEY, CDR2 SVGEGT. The CDR3 extends over 14 amino acids.

This clonotype was observed a few times. This chain uses TRBV11-3 with TRBJ2-7; 8 nucleotides line up with TRBD2. CDR3 size: 15 residues. The J segment lost 3 bases and the V segment lost 2 bases, leaving 6 bases of the junction unmatched. The germline gives CDR1 SGHNT, CDR2 YENEEA. In DNA form, the CDR3 reads TGTGCCAGCAGCTTAAGGAGCGGGAGAATCTACGAGCAGTACTTC. Translating it yields CASSLRSGRIYEQYF.

For this clonotype: The junction departs from germline at one end; a sequencing error may be responsible. V and J are TRBV3-1 and TRBJ2-7; a possible D gene is TRBD2 (6 bases). Germline V gives CDR1 LGHDT, CDR2 YNNKEL (reference sequence). The CDR3 is 15 residues long. DNA for the CDR3: TGTGCCAGCAGGCAAGGCCCGGGGCGGGATGACGAGCAGTACTTC. It encodes CASRQGPGRDDEQYF.

A few counts support this clonotype. The chain carries TRBV20-1 and TRBJ1-1; 7 bases line up with TRBD1. The junction had 9 bases not matched to a gene; V was cut back by 5 bases and J by 6 bases. The CDR3 is made up of 13 amino acids. Germline CDR1 and CDR2: DFQATT and SNEGSKA (reference sequence). The CDR3 nucleotides read TGCAGTGCTCCCACCAGGGGGGACGCTGAAGCTTTCTTT. Its protein is CSAPTRGDAEAFF.

The chain combines TRBV29-1 with TRBJ2-1; unclear D gene. V was cut by 3 bases and J by 2 bases, with 17 bases left in between. CDR1 and CDR2 (germline): SQVTM, ANQGSEA. There are 16 residues in the CDR3. CDR3 sequence: CSVELGKPSTYNEQFF. CDR3 DNA sequence: TGCAGCGTTGAGTTGGGGAAGCCTTCAACCTACAATGAGCAGTTCTTC.

This clonotype has a count of ten or more. The gene calls are TRBV5-1 and TRBJ1-5; D might be TRBD1 (6 bases). V was shortened by 4 bases and J by 2 bases, with 13 bases between the two germline ends. CDR1 SGHRS and CDR2 YFSETQ come from the germline V gene. The CDR3 loop spans 15 amino acids. CDR3 loop: CASSPGGLGNQPQHF. The CDR3 DNA is TGCGCCAGCAGCCCGGGGGGGCTCGGCAATCAGCCCCAGCATTTT.

V and J are TRBV10-3 and TRBJ2-5; D is undetermined. TRBJ2-7 explains the end of the DNA better; the J call may be wrong. CDR1 and CDR2 from the germline V gene are ENHRY and SYGVKD. The CDR3 is 12 amino acids. The CDR3 region is CASRSDLHEQYF. Written as DNA, the CDR3 is TGTGCCAGCAGGTCGGACCTGCACGAGCAGTACTTC.

The CDR3 spells CASSFRGPGGHEQYF. The CDR3 DNA reads TGTGCCAGCAGCTTCAGAGGCCCTGGGGGACACGAGCAGTACTTC. J is TRBJ2-7 and V is TRBV5-6; D is tentatively TRBD1 or TRBD2 (5 bases each). In germline, CDR1 is SGHDT, CDR2 YYEEEE. The CDR3 contains 15 residues. Trimming pared 2 bases from V and 5 bases from J, leaving 17 bases between.

The table lists this clonotype with a few counts. The chain recombines TRBV7-9 with TRBJ2-7; 8 bases agree with TRBD2. V gave up 5 bases and J gave up 5 bases; unmatched junction bases: 11. This CDR3 contains 15 residues. Germline V lookup: CDR1 SEHNR, CDR2 FQNEAQ (reference sequence). Here the CDR3 DNA reads TGTGCCAGCAGCCCCGACGGGGTAGCGGGAAACGAGCAGTACTTC. It is translated as CASSPDGVAGNEQYF.

The chain is built from TRBV2 and TRBJ2-2; D possibly uses TRBD1 or TRBD2 (5 bases each). Trimming stripped 4 bases from V and 8 bases from J, with 14 bases between. CDR3 length: 14 amino acids. CDR1 is SNHLY, CDR2 FYNNEI, per germline. CDR3 sequence reads: CASSGAEGRGELFF. DNA for the CDR3: TGTGCCAGCAGTGGGGCAGAGGGGAGAGGGGAGCTGTTTTTT.

This clonotype was seen more than once but under ten times. One end of the junction does not line up with germline, which may come from a read error. The rearrangement joins TRBV29-1 to TRBJ2-4; 11 bases agree with TRBD2. This CDR3 is 15 amino acids long. Germline V gene sequence: CDR1 SQVTM, CDR2 ANQGSEA. The CDR3 nucleotides are TGCAGCGCACTGGGGACTAGCGGACCAGAAAACATTCGGTACTTC. Translation: CSALGTSGPENIRYF.

This clonotype was seen a handful of times. V and J are TRBV6-1 and TRBJ1-2; possibly TRBD1 for D (5 bases). The CDR3 spans 12 residues. V was cut by 6 bases and J by 6 bases, with 11 bases left in between. Germline-derived CDR1 and CDR2 are MNHNS and SASEGT. CDR3 loop: CASRTTGNGYTF. The DNA for the CDR3 is TGTGCCAGCAGAACAACAGGAAATGGCTACACCTTC.

This clonotype has just a few counts. V is TRBV12-3 or TRBV12-4 and J is TRBJ1-1; tentative D call: TRBD1 (5 bases). V was clipped by 7 bases and J by 2 bases, with 17 bases between them. The length of the CDR3 is 15 residues. CDR3 residues: CASTLGVLTNTEAFF. In nucleotides, the CDR3 is TGTGCCAGCACCCTGGGGGTACTGACAAACACTGAAGCTTTCTTT.

The J gene is TRBJ2-4, the V gene TRBV30; the D is unclear. The J call may be mistaken, given a closer DNA end match to TRBJ2-7. The CDR3 extends over 13 amino acids. The germline CDR1 and CDR2 sequences are GTSNPN and SVGIG (reference sequence). The CDR3 region is CAWSVWDAYEQYF. The CDR3 DNA reads as TGTGCCTGGAGTGTGTGGGATGCCTACGAGCAGTACTTC.

Ten or more counts support this clonotype. One junction end disagrees with the germline gene, perhaps due to a read error. DNA for the CDR3: TGCGCCAGCTCACGACTAGCGGGAGATACGCAGTATTTT. Its translation: CASSRLAGDTQYF. The rearrangement uses TRBV6-2 or TRBV6-3 and TRBJ2-3; 10 nucleotides agree with TRBD2. The CDR3 spans 13 residues. Germline-derived CDR1 and CDR2 are MNHEY and SVGEGT.

V usage is TRBV5-1 and J usage is TRBJ2-7; 7 nucleotides match TRBD2. V shed 4 bases, J shed 3 bases, and the junction held 10 bases outside the gene matches. The germline gives CDR1 SGHRS, CDR2 YFSETQ. The CDR3 loop spans 15 amino acids. Here the CDR3 DNA reads TGCGCCAGCAGCCGCGAGGGAGGGCCTTACTACGAGCAGTACTTC. Amino acids: CASSREGGPYYEQYF.

This clonotype was detected only a few times. V is TRBV20-1 and J is TRBJ2-7; D is possibly TRBD1 (5 bases). This CDR3 region has 14 residues. Germline V gene lookup returns CDR1 DFQATT and CDR2 SNEGSKA (reference sequence). V dropped 5 bases and J dropped 5 bases, with 19 bases sitting between them. The CDR3 nucleotides are TGCAGTGCTGGACCGGTCATAGGGGCCCACGAGCAGTACTTC. It codes for CSAGPVIGAHEQYF.

V usage is TRBV20-1 and J usage is TRBJ1-6, with 8 positions matching TRBD1. The CDR3 runs to 15 residues. In germline, CDR1 is DFQATT, CDR2 SNEGSKA (reference sequence). The junction had 7 bases not matched to a gene; V was cut back by 0 bases and J by 9 bases. The chain's CDR3 is CSARDRGRGPSPLHF. Written as DNA, the CDR3 is TGCAGTGCTAGAGATCGGGGCAGGGGGCCTTCACCCCTCCACTTT.

This chain uses TRBV4-2 with TRBJ2-2; the match to TRBD2 covers 7 bases. From germline, CDR1 is LGHNA and CDR2 YNFKEQ. V lost 3 bases, J lost 4 bases, and 8 bases stayed unmatched. The CDR3 is 16 amino acids. CDR3 nucleotide sequence: TGTGCCAGCAGCCACCCGGGGGGTCGTGGCACCGGGGAGCTGTTTTTT. Translated, it gives CASSHPGGRGTGELFF.

The J gene is TRBJ2-7, the V gene TRBV6-5; D is perhaps TRBD2 (7 bases). Trimming left V 8 bases short and J 2 bases short, with 22 bases between. CDR3 length: 16 amino acids. Germline V lookup: CDR1 MNHEY, CDR2 SVGAGI. CDR3 in DNA: TGTGCCAGCGGACGGGGGGCGACTTCTAAGCCCTACGAGCAGTACTTC. The encoded protein is CASGRGATSKPYEQYF.